The 13 T cell receptor beta chains in this list originate from one sample, sequenced in a study of blood T cell repertoires in COVID-19. Using immunoSEQ multiplex PCR, the repertoire was profiled, and TCRdb retains in-frame clones only, with some absent. The data show 380,000 or so clones, with approximately 88% seen just once and roughly 1.9% held by the top ten. Sequenced sample: PBMCs or T cells enriched from blood (not recorded which). These receptors all come from a woman aged 40 to 49 with acute COVID-19.

The chain combines TRBV19 with TRBJ2-1; 8 positions agree with TRBD1. V lost 3 bases to trimming and J lost 16 bases; unmatched junction nucleotides: 14. The CDR3 has 14 residues. Germline V CDR1 and CDR2: LNHDA, SQIVND (reference sequence). This CDR3 is CASSMGPGQEREFF. The CDR3 nucleotides are TGTGCCAGTAGTATGGGGCCGGGACAGGAAAGAGAATTCTTC.

J is TRBJ1-5 and V is TRBV27; D gene unclear. V lost 0 bases to trimming and J lost 4 bases, with 4 bases between them. Germline values: CDR1 MNHEY, CDR2 SMNVEV (reference sequence). The CDR3 spans 13 residues. CDR3 nucleotides: TGTGCCAGCAGTTTATCCCAGAATCAGCCCCAGCATTTT. It encodes CASSLSQNQPQHF.

The genes are TRBV2 and TRBJ1-1; 9 nucleotides match TRBD1. The CDR3 sequence is 18 residues long. Germline V lookup: CDR1 SNHLY, CDR2 FYNNEI. The trim removed 6 bases at V and 1 base at J, leaving 15 bases unmatched. CDR3 nucleotides: TGTGCCAGCAGCCAAGCGGGGACAGGGAAGTTGGGGAACACTGAAGCTTTCTTT. Protein sequence: CASSQAGTGKLGNTEAFF.

The gene calls are TRBV3-1 (or the pseudogene TRBV3-2) and TRBJ2-5, with unresolved D. The CDR3 extends over 13 amino acids. Trimming took 3 bases from V and 1 from J, leaving 6 bases between them. Germline CDR1 and CDR2: LGHDT and YNNKEL (reference sequence). The CDR3 region is CASSQWAQETQYF. For the CDR3, the DNA is TGTGCCAGCAGCCAGTGGGCCCAAGAGACCCAGTACTTC.

V is TRBV7-6 and J is TRBJ1-2; D remains ambiguous. This CDR3 contains 13 residues. With 5 bases removed from V and 0 bases from J, the gap between germline ends came to 7 bases. CDR1 and CDR2 from the germline V gene are SGHVS and FNYEAQ. The CDR3 DNA sequence: TGTGCCAGCAGCCCCTCAGCTAACTATGGCTACACCTTC. It translates to CASSPSANYGYTF.

The CDR3 bases are TGTGCCACCAGCAGAGATGGCCGCCGGACAGGGTATAGGTACGAGCAGTACTTC. It encodes CATSRDGRRTGYRYEQYF. V usage is TRBV15 and J usage is TRBJ2-7; 8 bases are a match to TRBD1. This CDR3 contains 18 residues. The junction had 14 bases not matched to a gene; V was cut back by 0 bases and J by 4 bases. Germline V lookup: CDR1 LNHNV, CDR2 YYDKDF (reference sequence). Supplemented by reference TRBV15 and TRBJ2-7, the full variable domain reads DAMVIQNPRYQVTQFGKPVTLSCSQTLNHNVMYWYQQKSSQAPKLLFHYYDKDFNNEADTPDNFQSRRPNTSFCFLDIRSPGLGDTAMYLCATSRDGRRTGYRYEQYFGPGTRLTVT.

This rearrangement joins TRBV5-6 to TRBJ2-7, with a weak D call TRBD1 (5 bases). The CDR3 sequence is 12 residues long. The V gene's germline CDR1 is SGHDT and CDR2 YYEEEE. Trimming left V 5 bases short and J 4 bases short, with 10 bases between. The CDR3 coding sequence is TGTGCCAGCAGAAGGGGCGCGTACGAGCAGTACTTC. It translates to CASRRGAYEQYF.

This chain joins TRBV6-5 and TRBJ1-1; the match to TRBD1 covers 8 bases. The CDR3 loop spans 16 amino acids. Germline V gene sequence: CDR1 MNHEY, CDR2 SVGAGI. With V trimmed by 4 bases and J by 3 bases, 10 bases remained unmatched. Written as DNA, the CDR3 is TGTGCCAGCAGTTCTCCTTGGACAGGGCAGGACACTGAAGCTTTCTTT. Its protein product is CASSSPWTGQDTEAFF.

The rearrangement joins TRBV6-5 to TRBJ1-6; D is uncertain. Trimming left V 0 bases short and J 13 bases short, with 7 bases between. The V gene's germline CDR1 is MNHEY and CDR2 SVGAGI. This CDR3 is built from 12 residues. CDR3 sequence: CASSYSNQPLHF. DNA for the CDR3: TGTGCCAGCAGTTACTCGAATCAGCCCCTCCACTTT.

The chain employs TRBV11-2 and TRBJ1-5; D is undetermined. This CDR3 has 15 residues. Germline assignment: CDR1 SGHAT and CDR2 FQNNGV. Trimming took off 0 bases at V and 4 bases at J, with 10 bases between the two ends. The CDR3 DNA sequence: TGTGCCAGCAGCTTAGATTCCGGTCTGAATCAGCCCCAGCATTTT. Translation gives CASSLDSGLNQPQHF.

The chain employs TRBV19 and TRBJ2-3; the D gene is possibly TRBD2 (6 bases). This CDR3 is 15 amino acids long. Germline CDR1 LNHDA, CDR2 SQIVND (reference sequence). Trimming left V 3 bases short and J 5 bases short, with 15 bases between. CDR3 in DNA: TGTGCCAGTAGTATGCTTCTAGGCGGGGAAGATACGCAGTATTTT. Translated: CASSMLLGGEDTQYF.

The chain joins TRBV2 to TRBJ2-3; 7 bases fit TRBD2. Trimming took 8 bases from V and 4 from J; bases not matched to a gene: 12. Germline loops: CDR1 SNHLY, CDR2 FYNNEI. CDR3 size: 15 residues. CDR3 coding DNA: TGTGCCAGCGCTTCAACACTAGCGTTCGCAGATACGCAGTATTTT. This sequence encodes CASASTLAFADTQYF.

The chain recombines TRBV13 with TRBJ2-7, with TRBD2 identical over 8 bases. Unmatched junction bases numbered 3, after V lost 4 bases and J lost 1 base. Looked up from germline, CDR1 is PRHDT and CDR2 is FYEKMQ (reference sequence). The CDR3 is 14 amino acids. CDR3 bases: TGTGCCAGCAGCTCCCGACTAGCGTCCTACGAGCAGTACTTC. Amino acid sequence: CASSSRLASYEQYF.